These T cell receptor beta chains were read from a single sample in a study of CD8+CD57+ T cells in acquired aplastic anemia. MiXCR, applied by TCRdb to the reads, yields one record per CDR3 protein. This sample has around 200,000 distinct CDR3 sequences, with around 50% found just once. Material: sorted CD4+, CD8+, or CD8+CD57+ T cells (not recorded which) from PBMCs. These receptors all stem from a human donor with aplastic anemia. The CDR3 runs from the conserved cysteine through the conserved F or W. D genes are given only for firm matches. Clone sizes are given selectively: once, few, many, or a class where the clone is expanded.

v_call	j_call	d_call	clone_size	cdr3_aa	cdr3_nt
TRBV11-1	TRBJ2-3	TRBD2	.	CASSLISGGGTDTQYF	TGTGCCAGCAGCCTTATATCGGGAGGGGGCACAGATACGCAGTATTTT
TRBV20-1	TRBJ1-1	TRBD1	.	CSARASTGPTEAFF	TGCAGTGCTAGAGCCTCGACAGGGCCCACTGAAGCTTTCTTT
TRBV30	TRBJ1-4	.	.	CAWSQAGTNEKLFF	TGTGCCTGGAGTCAAGCAGGGACTAATGAAAAACTGTTTTTT
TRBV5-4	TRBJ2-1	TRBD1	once	CASSLGQGWNEQFF	TGTGCCAGCAGCTTGGGACAGGGATGGAATGAGCAGTTCTTC
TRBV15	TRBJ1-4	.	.	CATSGRTNEKLFF	TGTGCCACCAGCGGGCGTACCAATGAAAAACTGTTTTTT
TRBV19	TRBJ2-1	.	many	CASRAPGTSNEQFF	TGTGCCAGTAGAGCTCCTGGGACCTCCAATGAGCAGTTCTTC
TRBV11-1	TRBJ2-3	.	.	CASAVSGTDTQYF	TGTGCCAGCGCGGTCAGCGGCACAGATACGCAGTATTTT
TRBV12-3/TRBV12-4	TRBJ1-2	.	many	CASSPVGGGYTF	TGTGCCAGCAGTCCCGTAGGAGGGGGCTACACCTTC
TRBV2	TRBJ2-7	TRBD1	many	CASGTGTYEQYF	TGTGCCAGCGGGACAGGGACCTACGAGCAGTACTTC
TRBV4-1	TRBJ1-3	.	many	CASSQALVSGNTIYF	TGCGCCAGCAGCCAAGCCTTAGTCTCTGGAAACACCATATATTTT
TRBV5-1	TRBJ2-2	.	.	CASSLVQEAGELFF	TGCGCCAGCAGCTTGGTCCAGGAAGCCGGGGAGCTGTTTTTT
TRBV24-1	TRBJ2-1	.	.	CATSDLRQSGDEQFF	TGTGCCACCAGTGATTTGAGGCAGTCAGGCGATGAGCAGTTCTTC
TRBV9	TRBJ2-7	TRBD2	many	CASSVGAGSSYEQYF	TGTGCCAGCAGCGTAGGAGCGGGGAGCTCCTACGAGCAGTACTTC
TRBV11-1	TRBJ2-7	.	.	CASSLGGTLFPYEQYF	TGTGCCAGCAGCTTAGGGGGGACCCTTTTCCCCTACGAGCAGTACTTC
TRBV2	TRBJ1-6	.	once	CASSAELNNSPLHF	TGTGCCAGCAGTGCTGAACTTAACAATTCACCCCTCCACTTT
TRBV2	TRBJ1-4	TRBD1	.	CASSGQGAGEKLFF	TGTGCCAGCAGCGGACAGGGGGCGGGCGAAAAACTGTTTTTT
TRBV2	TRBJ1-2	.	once	CASSDPDRPLYGYTF	TGTGCCAGCAGCGATCCCGACAGGCCACTCTATGGCTACACCTTC
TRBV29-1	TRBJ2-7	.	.	CSVEESGIGQYF	TGCAGCGTTGAAGAGAGTGGAATCGGGCAGTACTTC
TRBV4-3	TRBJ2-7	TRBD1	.	CASSQEGQGSYEQYF	TGCGCCAGCAGCCAAGAGGGACAGGGCTCCTACGAGCAGTACTTC
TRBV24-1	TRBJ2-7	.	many	CATSESGQGRYEQYF	TGTGCCACCAGTGAGTCGGGACAAGGCCGTTACGAGCAGTACTTC
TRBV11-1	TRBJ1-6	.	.	CASSGETHRAQQRSYNSPLHF	TGTGCCAGCAGCGGGGAAACACACAGGGCCCAGCAGCGCTCCTATAATTCACCCCTCCACTTT
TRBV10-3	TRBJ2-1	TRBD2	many	CATRPTSGHNEQFF	TGTGCCACCCGACCGACTAGCGGGCACAATGAGCAGTTCTTC
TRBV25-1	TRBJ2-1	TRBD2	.	CASSTHPGTSGRAGSYNEQFF	TGTGCCAGCAGTACCCACCCAGGGACTAGCGGGAGGGCCGGCTCCTACAATGAGCAGTTCTTC
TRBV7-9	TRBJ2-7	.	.	CASSVKRGIDEQYF	TGTGCCAGCAGCGTCAAGAGGGGAATCGACGAGCAGTACTTC